This entry is about one T cell receptor beta chain. Its cognate antigen is unknown. This sample was taken from a study of cytomegalovirus exposure and HLA in healthy donors. Study details: As an earlier analysis found, 180 million or so T cells yielded about 120 million unique TCR beta sequences.

Study-level points and caveats: For cytomegalovirus status, the classifier reportedly gave diagnoses with high specificity and sensitivity. A later analysis revealed that TCR association rates differed between HLA loci, peaking at DRB1 and bottoming out at HLA-C.

V lost 0 bases and J lost 5, with 7 bases in between. The germline V gene has CDR1 SQVTM and CDR2 ANQGSEA. The CDR3 runs 12 residues. Use of 60 Vbeta and 13 Jbeta primers characterized the PCR. Produced via immunoSEQ multiplex PCR; TCRdb's table is partial and in-frame only. Of 220,000 or so clones listed, more than 60% are singletons. This TCR derives from a woman under 40 in good health and CMV-seronegative. The chain is built from TRBV29-1 and TRBJ1-2; D is unresolved. Sample: PBMCs. This CDR3 reads CSVEETAYGYTF. DNA for the CDR3: TGCAGCGTTGAAGAAACAGCATATGGCTACACCTTC.